The next 18 T cell receptor beta chains were all read from a single sample in a study of blood T cells in healthy people across ages. A sample-barcoded 5' primer and a J-beta primer mix were used in a second PCR of about 7 to 12 cycles. MiXCR, applied by TCRdb to the 5' RACE reads, yields one record per CDR3 protein. The sample comprises approximately 800,000 distinct CDR3 sequences, around a quarter of which are singletons, and approximately 4% rests with the top ten. A further study also used this sample, focusing on T cells of mothers and their children.

The material sequenced was blood. The source of these receptors is a boy younger than 18 in good health.

The chain couples TRBV4-1 to TRBJ2-7; 8 positions agree with TRBD2. This CDR3 is built from 15 residues. V shed 1 base and J 2 bases; nucleotides not matched to a gene: 4. Germline V lookup: CDR1 MGHRA, CDR2 YSYEKL. CDR3: CASSQATSDPYEQYF. Written as DNA, the CDR3 is TGCGCCAGCAGCCAAGCGACTAGCGACCCCTACGAGCAGTACTTC.

This clonotype was observed a few times. The chain links TRBV28 to TRBJ2-3; D is ambiguous. V lost 3 bases to trimming and J lost 6 bases, with 13 bases between them. Germline V gives CDR1 MDHEN, CDR2 SYDVKM. The CDR3 contains 14 residues. In nucleotides, the CDR3 is TGTGCCAGCAGTTTCCTTTTCTCCCCCGATACGCAGTATTTT. Encoded protein: CASSFLFSPDTQYF.

This clonotype turned up a few times. The V call is TRBV11-2, the J call TRBJ2-5; 9 nucleotides agree with TRBD2. The end of the DNA fits TRBJ2-7 better, so the J call may be wrong. Germline-derived CDR1 and CDR2 are SGHAT and FQNNGV. The CDR3 is made up of 15 amino acids. This CDR3 is CASSRTGLAAYEQYF. CDR3 nucleotides: TGTGCCAGCAGCCGGACGGGACTAGCAGCCTACGAGCAGTACTTC.

The sample holds a few counts of this clonotype. This chain uses TRBV7-2 with TRBJ2-1, with a possible D match to TRBD2 (5 bases). This CDR3 is built from 13 residues. Germline CDR1 and CDR2: SGHTA and FQGNSA. The V end was cut by 5 bases, the J end by 9 bases, with 14 bases between. CDR3 nucleotides: TGTGCCAGCAGCATAATCGGGGTGGCTGAGCAGTTCTTC. Translated: CASSIIGVAEQFF. The entire variable domain, with the rest obtained from reference TRBV7-2 and TRBJ2-1, is as follows: GAGVSQSPSNKVTEKGKDVELRCDPISGHTALYWYRQSLGQGLEFLIYFQGNSAPDKSGLPSDRFSAERTGGSVSTLTIQRTQQEDSAVYLCASSIIGVAEQFFGPGTRLTVL.

In its sample, this clonotype was seen a few times. V usage is TRBV9 and J usage is TRBJ2-5, with D perhaps TRBD1 (5 bases). CDR3 length: 15 amino acids. Trimming took 2 bases from V and 2 from J, leaving 13 bases between them. CDR1 is SGDLS, CDR2 YYNGEE, per germline. The CDR3 bases are TGTGCCAGCAGCGTCGCATTCGACAGTCAAGAGACCCAGTACTTC. Amino acids: CASSVAFDSQETQYF.

This chain connects TRBV6-2 or TRBV6-3 to TRBJ2-3, with D hard to call. The V gene's germline CDR1 is MNHEY and CDR2 SVGEGT. The CDR3 is 12 residues long. Trimming stripped 7 bases from V and 6 bases from J, with 11 bases between. As DNA, the CDR3 is TGTGCCAGCATGATACCCCCCGATACGCAGTATTTT. This gives the protein CASMIPPDTQYF.

This clonotype showed up just a few times. The CDR3 is CASSAGQVVYEQYF. DNA of the CDR3: TGTGCCAGCTCAGCGGGACAGGTTGTCTACGAGCAGTACTTC. The rearrangement joins TRBV18 to TRBJ2-1; 8 bases are shared with TRBD1. The closer fit of TRBJ2-7 to the DNA end suggests the J call may be wrong. Germline V gives CDR1 KGHSH, CDR2 LQKENI. The CDR3 sequence is 14 residues long.

This clonotype was detected only a few times. The rearrangement joins TRBV19 to TRBJ2-2; D might be TRBD1 or TRBD2, each matching 5 bases. V was clipped by 3 bases and J by 7 bases, with 6 bases between them. The CDR3 totals 12 residues. Germline CDR1 reads LNHDA; CDR2 reads SQIVND (reference sequence). The CDR3 DNA is TGTGCCAGTAGTATTGGGGGCGGGGAGCTGTTTTTT. It translates to CASSIGGGELFF.

This clonotype was seen more than once but under ten times. The rearrangement uses TRBV29-1 and TRBJ2-1, with D possibly TRBD1 on 5 matching bases. This CDR3 has 12 residues. V dropped 8 bases and J dropped 4 bases, with 12 bases sitting between them. The germline CDR1 and CDR2 sequences are SQVTM and ANQGSEA. DNA for the CDR3: TGCAGCCCCGTAGGACAATACAATGAGCAGTTCTTC. Amino acid sequence: CSPVGQYNEQFF.

This clonotype has ten or more counts. The chain couples TRBV6-5 to TRBJ2-5, with a possible D match to TRBD2 (7 bases). The CDR3 has 13 residues. The germline V gene has CDR1 MNHEY and CDR2 SVGAGI. Trimming pared 7 bases from V and 3 bases from J, leaving 12 bases between. In DNA form, the CDR3 reads TGTGCCAGCAACTGGGGGGGCGAAGAGACCCAGTACTTC. This sequence encodes CASNWGGEETQYF.

In this sample, this clonotype turned up a few times. The chain carries TRBV7-2 and TRBJ1-1, with a weak D call TRBD1 (6 bases). CDR1 is SGHTA, CDR2 FQGNSA, per germline. V lost 0 bases and J 4 bases, leaving 9 bases between the germline ends. This CDR3 spans 14 amino acids. CDR3 DNA: TGTGCCAGCAGCTTAGCGCCAGGGGCCACTGAAGCTTTCTTT. It encodes CASSLAPGATEAFF.

Ten or more counts support this clonotype. This chain links TRBV29-1 with TRBJ1-4, with 9 nucleotides matching TRBD1. The CDR3 consists of 13 residues. V shed 6 bases and J 5 bases; nucleotides not matched to a gene: 4. Germline V CDR1 and CDR2: SQVTM, ANQGSEA. The CDR3 reads CSVAGTGNEKLFF. CDR3 bases: TGCAGCGTCGCCGGGACAGGGAATGAAAAACTGTTTTTT.

This clonotype was recorded a few times. The chain joins TRBV12-3 or TRBV12-4 to TRBJ1-1; 11 positions agree with TRBD1. Unmatched junction bases numbered 10, after V lost 2 bases and J lost 5 bases. This CDR3 region has 17 residues. Written as DNA, the CDR3 is TGTGCCAGCAGTTTAATTCAGGACAGGGGGCGCGGGACTGAAGCTTTCTTT. Protein product: CASSLIQDRGRGTEAFF.

There are a few counts of this clonotype. CDR3 protein: CASCNPGTGNHEQYF. CDR3 bases: TGTGCCAGCTGTAACCCCGGGACAGGGAACCATGAGCAGTACTTC. The rearrangement uses TRBV6-2 or TRBV6-3 and TRBJ2-7; TRBD1 agrees at 9 bases. CDR1 MNHEY and CDR2 SVGEGT come from the germline V gene. This CDR3 is built from 15 residues. J gave up 7 bases and V 8 bases, and 15 bases lay outside the gene matches.

The chain joins TRBV5-5 to TRBJ2-3; no reliable D call. There are 17 residues in the CDR3. Germline V gene data show CDR1 as SGHKS and CDR2 as YYEKEE (reference sequence). Trimming left V 1 base short and J 3 bases short, with 18 bases between. This CDR3 is CASSLLVVGSGTDTQYF. CDR3 nucleotides: TGTGCCAGCAGCTTGTTGGTAGTGGGCAGTGGAACAGATACGCAGTATTTT.

A few counts support this clonotype. The rearrangement uses TRBV7-8 and TRBJ2-7; D tentatively reads TRBD1 or TRBD2 (5 bases each). The DNA end favors TRBJ2-1, so the J call may be wrong. Per germline, CDR1 SGHVS and CDR2 FQNEAQ. The CDR3 totals 16 residues. CDR3 sequence: CASSLSLVGPYNEQFF. Here the CDR3 DNA reads TGTGCCAGCAGCTTATCCCTAGTGGGACCCTACAATGAGCAGTTCTTC.

The chain has TRBV6-1 and TRBJ2-3; 7 nucleotides line up with TRBD1. CDR1 and CDR2 from the germline V gene are MNHNS and SASEGT. Unmatched junction bases numbered 11, after V lost 6 bases and J lost 2 bases. This CDR3 is 16 amino acids long. The CDR3 sequence: CASSKDWGQTTDTQYF. As DNA, the CDR3 is TGTGCCAGCAGCAAAGACTGGGGACAGACCACAGATACGCAGTATTTT.

This clonotype turned up a few times. V usage is TRBV5-1 and J usage is TRBJ2-1; D might be TRBD2 (6 bases). Germline V lookup: CDR1 SGHRS, CDR2 YFSETQ. This CDR3 region has 14 residues. V was trimmed by 6 bases and J by 0 bases, leaving 10 bases between them. The CDR3 region has the DNA TGCGCCAGCACCGGCGGGAACTCCTACAATGAGCAGTTCTTC. It yields the protein CASTGGNSYNEQFF.